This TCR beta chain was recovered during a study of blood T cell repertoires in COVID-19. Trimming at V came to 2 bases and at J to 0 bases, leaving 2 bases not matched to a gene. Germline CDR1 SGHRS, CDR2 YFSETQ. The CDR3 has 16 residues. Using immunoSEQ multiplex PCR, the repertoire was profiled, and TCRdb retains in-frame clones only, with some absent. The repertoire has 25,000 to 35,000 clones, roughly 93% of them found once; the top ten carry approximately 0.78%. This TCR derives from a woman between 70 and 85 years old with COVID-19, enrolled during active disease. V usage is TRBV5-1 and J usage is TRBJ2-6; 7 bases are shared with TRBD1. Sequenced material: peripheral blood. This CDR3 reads CASSFTGDSGANVLTF. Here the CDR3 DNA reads TGCGCCAGCAGCTTCACAGGGGACTCTGGGGCCAACGTCCTGACTTTC.